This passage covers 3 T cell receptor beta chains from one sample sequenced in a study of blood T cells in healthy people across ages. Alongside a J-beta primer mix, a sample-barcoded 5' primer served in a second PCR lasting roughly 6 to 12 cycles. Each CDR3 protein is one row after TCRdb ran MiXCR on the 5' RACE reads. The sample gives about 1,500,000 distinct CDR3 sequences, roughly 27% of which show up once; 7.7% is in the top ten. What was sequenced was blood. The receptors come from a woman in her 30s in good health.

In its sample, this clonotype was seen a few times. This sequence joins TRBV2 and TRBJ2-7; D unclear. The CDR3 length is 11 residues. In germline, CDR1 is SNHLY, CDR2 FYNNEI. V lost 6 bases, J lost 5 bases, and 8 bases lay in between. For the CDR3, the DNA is TGTGCCAGCAGCGTAATCGACGAGCAGTACTTC. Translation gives CASSVIDEQYF.

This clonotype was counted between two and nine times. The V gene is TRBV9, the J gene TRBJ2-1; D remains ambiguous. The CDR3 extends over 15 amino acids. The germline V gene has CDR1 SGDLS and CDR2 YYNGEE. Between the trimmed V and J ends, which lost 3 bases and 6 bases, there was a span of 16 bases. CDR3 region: CASSESSGHFNEQFF. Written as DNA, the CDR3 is TGTGCCAGCAGCGAGAGCTCGGGCCACTTCAATGAGCAGTTCTTC.

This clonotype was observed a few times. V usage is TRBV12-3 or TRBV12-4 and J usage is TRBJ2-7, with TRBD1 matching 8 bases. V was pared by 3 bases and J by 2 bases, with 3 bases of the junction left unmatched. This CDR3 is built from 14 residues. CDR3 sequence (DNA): TGTGCCAGCAGTTTGTACAGGGGGGCCTACGAGCAGTACTTC. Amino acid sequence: CASSLYRGAYEQYF.